The subject of this entry is one T cell receptor (beta chain). V was clipped by 1 base and J by 0 bases; unmatched bases: 2. Germline V gives CDR1 SGHVS, CDR2 FNYEAQ. The CDR3 contains 16 residues. The data belong to a study of blood T cell repertoires in COVID-19. Only in-frame clones appear in the TCRdb table, and some are missing; sequencing was by immunoSEQ multiplex PCR. The sample carries 200,000 or so clones, around 87% recorded once. The sequence came from a man aged 60 to 75 with acute or convalescent COVID-19. The sequenced material came from peripheral blood. This sequence joins TRBV7-6 and TRBJ2-3; 9 positions agree with TRBD1. CDR3 sequence reads: CASSLGGTGSTDTQYF. The CDR3 nucleotides read TGTGCCAGCAGCTTAGGGGGGACAGGGAGCACAGATACGCAGTATTTT. Using reference TRBV7-6 and TRBJ2-3 for the parts outside the CDR3, the full variable domain is GAGVSQSPRYKVTKRGQDVALRCDPISGHVSLYWYRQALGQGPEFLTYFNYEAQQDKSGLPNDRFSAERPEGSISTLTIQRTEQRDSAMYRCASSLGGTGSTDTQYFGPGTRLTVL.